The clone carrying this T cell receptor (beta chain) was counted between two and nine times. Its antigen is unknown. The data were obtained in a study of cytomegalovirus exposure and HLA in healthy donors. Whole-study results and caveats: TCR beta V- and J-gene trimming, according to a later analysis, was linked to a missense DCLRE1C variant.

Germline assignment: CDR1 LGHNA and CDR2 YNFKEQ. V was clipped by 1 base and J by 0 bases, with 13 bases between them. This CDR3 has 17 residues. PCR employed 60 Vbeta and 13 Jbeta primers. Assay used: immunoSEQ multiplex PCR; TCRdb lists only in-frame clones, some missing. The table records roughly 89,000 clones, around 76% of them present only once. This sequence was found in a man younger than 40 in good health and CMV-seropositive. The source material was PBMCs. The chain joins TRBV4-2 to TRBJ1-3; D is unclear. For the CDR3, the DNA is TGTGCCAGCAGCCAAGCCGAGGGCAGTAGCTCTGGAAACACCATATATTTT. The encoded protein is CASSQAEGSSSGNTIYF.